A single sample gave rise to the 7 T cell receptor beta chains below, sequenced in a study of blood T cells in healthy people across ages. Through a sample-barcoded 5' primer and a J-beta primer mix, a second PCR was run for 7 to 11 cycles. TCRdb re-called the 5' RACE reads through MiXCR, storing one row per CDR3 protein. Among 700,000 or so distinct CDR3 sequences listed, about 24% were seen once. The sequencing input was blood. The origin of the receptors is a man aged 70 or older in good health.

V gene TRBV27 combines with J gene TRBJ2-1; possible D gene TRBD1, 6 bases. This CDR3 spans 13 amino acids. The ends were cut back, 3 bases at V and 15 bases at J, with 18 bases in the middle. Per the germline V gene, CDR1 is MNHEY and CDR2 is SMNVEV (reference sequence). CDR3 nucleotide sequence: TGTGCCAGCAGTTTGATGGGAGTACAGGGCTGGTTCTTC. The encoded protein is CASSLMGVQGWFF.

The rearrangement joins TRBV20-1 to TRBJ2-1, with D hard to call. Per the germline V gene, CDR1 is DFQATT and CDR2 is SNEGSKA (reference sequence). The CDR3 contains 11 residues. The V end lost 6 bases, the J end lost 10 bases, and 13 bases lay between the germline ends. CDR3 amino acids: CSAPFQREQFF. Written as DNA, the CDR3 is TGCAGTGCACCCTTCCAGAGGGAGCAGTTCTTC.

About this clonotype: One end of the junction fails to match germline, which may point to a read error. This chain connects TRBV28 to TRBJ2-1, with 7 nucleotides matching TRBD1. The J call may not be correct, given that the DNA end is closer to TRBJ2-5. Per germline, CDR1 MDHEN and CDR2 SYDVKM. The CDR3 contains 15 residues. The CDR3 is CAGSLLGTGDETQYF. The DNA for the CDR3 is TGTGCCGGCAGCCTTCTCGGAACAGGGGACGAGACCCAGTACTTC.

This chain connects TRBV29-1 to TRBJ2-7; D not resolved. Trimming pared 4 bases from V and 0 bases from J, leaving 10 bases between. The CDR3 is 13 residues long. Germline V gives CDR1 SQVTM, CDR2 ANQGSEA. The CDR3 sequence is CSVAWVSSYEQYF. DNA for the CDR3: TGCAGCGTTGCGTGGGTGAGCTCCTACGAGCAGTACTTC.

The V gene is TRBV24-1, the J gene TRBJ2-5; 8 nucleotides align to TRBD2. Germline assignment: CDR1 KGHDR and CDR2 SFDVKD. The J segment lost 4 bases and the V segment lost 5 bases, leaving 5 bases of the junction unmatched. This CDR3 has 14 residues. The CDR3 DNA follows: TGTGCCACCAGTGGTCCAGCGGGAGCAGAGACCCAGTACTTC. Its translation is CATSGPAGAETQYF.

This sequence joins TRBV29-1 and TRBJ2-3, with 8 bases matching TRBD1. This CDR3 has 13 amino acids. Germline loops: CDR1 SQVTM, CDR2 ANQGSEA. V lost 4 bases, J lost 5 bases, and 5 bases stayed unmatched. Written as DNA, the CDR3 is TGCAGCGTTGCAGGGGGCCGCGGAGATACGCAGTATTTT. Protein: CSVAGGRGDTQYF.

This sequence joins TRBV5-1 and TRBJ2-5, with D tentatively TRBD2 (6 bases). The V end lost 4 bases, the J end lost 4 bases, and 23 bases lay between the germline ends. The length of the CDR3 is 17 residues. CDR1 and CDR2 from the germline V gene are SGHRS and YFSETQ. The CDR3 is CASSRNSWRDWSETQYF. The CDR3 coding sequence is TGCGCCAGCAGCCGAAATTCGTGGCGGGATTGGTCAGAGACCCAGTACTTC. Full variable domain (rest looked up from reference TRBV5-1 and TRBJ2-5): KAGVTQTPRYLIKTRGQQVTLSCSPISGHRSVSWYQQTPGQGLQFLFEYFSETQRNKGNFPGRFSGRQFSNSRSEMNVSTLELGDSALYLCASSRNSWRDWSETQYFGPGTRLLVL.